The clone carrying this TCR beta chain was detected only a few times. Its antigen is as yet unknown. TCRalpha and TCRbeta libraries used 5'RACE with constant-segment primers and UMIs. TCRdb reprocessed the 5' RACE reads with MiXCR, giving one entry per CDR3 protein. The profile shows more than 110,000 distinct CDR3 sequences, roughly 24% of them singletons. The data derive from a study of T-cell memory formation after mild COVID-19. Study summary: TCR clusters largely stayed donor specific. General study findings and limits: Cross-reactive memory apparently joined, as some responding clones appeared in pre-infection memory.

Germline CDR1 and CDR2: SEHNR and FQNEAQ (reference sequence). CDR3 length: 13 residues. V was cut by 3 bases and J by 8 bases, with 10 bases left in between. Material for sequencing was PBMCs or a T cell subset sorted from them (not recorded which). The chain couples TRBV7-9 to TRBJ1-4, with TRBD1 as a possible D gene (5 bases). The sequence derives from an adult woman who had mild COVID-19 (a few samples of this study predate the infection). Cell type and time point are not known. The CDR3 bases are TGTGCCAGCAGCTTTCCGACAGTCGAAAAACTGTTTTTT. Its protein product is CASSFPTVEKLFF.